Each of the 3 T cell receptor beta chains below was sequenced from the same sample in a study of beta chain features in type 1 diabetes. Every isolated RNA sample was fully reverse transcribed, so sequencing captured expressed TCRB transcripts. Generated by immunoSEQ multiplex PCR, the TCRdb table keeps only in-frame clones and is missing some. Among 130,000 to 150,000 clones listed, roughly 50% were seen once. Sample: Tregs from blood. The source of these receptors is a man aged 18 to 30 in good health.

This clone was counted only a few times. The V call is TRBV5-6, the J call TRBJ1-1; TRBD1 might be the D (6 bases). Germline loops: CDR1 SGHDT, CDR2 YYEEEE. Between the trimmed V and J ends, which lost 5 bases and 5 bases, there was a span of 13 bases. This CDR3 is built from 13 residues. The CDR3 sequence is CASRPQGTTEAFF. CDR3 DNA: TGTGCCAGCAGACCACAGGGTACTACTGAAGCTTTCTTT. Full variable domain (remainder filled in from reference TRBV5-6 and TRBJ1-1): DAGVTQSPTHLIKTRGQQVTLRCSPKSGHDTVSWYQQALGQGPQFIFQYYEEEERQRGNFPDRFSGHQFPNYSSELNVNALLLGDSALYLCASRPQGTTEAFFGQGTRLTVV.

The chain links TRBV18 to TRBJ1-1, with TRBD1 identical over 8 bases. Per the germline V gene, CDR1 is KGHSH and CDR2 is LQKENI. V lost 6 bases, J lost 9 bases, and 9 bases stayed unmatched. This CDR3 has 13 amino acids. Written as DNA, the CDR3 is TGTGCCAGCTCGGATACAGGGGGGAGTAAAGCTTTCTTT. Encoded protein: CASSDTGGSKAFF.

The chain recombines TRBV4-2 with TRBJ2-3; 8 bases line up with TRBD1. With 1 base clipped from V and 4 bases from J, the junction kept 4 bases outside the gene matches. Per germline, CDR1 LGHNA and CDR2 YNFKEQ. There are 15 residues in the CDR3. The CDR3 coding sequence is TGTGCCAGCAGCCAAGGGACAGGGTTCCCAGATACGCAGTATTTT. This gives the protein CASSQGTGFPDTQYF.